This TCR beta chain is drawn from a study of cytomegalovirus exposure and HLA in healthy donors. Background on the study: A previous analysis identified more than 100 million unique TCR beta sequences derived from roughly 190 million T cells.

To note about this clone: Its specificity is unknown.

The PCR used 60 Vbeta and 13 Jbeta primers. Sequencing was performed with immunoSEQ multiplex PCR; in TCRdb, only in-frame clones are kept and a portion is missing. The top ten hold over 2.5% of the sample, which has 150,000 or so clones, 75% to 80% seen once. Study-level results: CMV serostatus alone was available as immune exposure information.

The CDR3 is 15 residues long. The germline V gene has CDR1 SNHLY and CDR2 FYNNEI. Specimen: PBMCs. V is TRBV2 and J is TRBJ2-5; TRBD2 might be the D (6 bases). The J call may not be correct, given that the DNA end is closer to TRBJ2-7. The receptor comes from a man aged 35-49 years in good health and CMV-seropositive. The CDR3 protein is CASSDTSFYIYEQYF. In DNA form, the CDR3 reads TGTGCCAGCAGTGATACTAGCTTTTATATCTACGAGCAGTACTTC.